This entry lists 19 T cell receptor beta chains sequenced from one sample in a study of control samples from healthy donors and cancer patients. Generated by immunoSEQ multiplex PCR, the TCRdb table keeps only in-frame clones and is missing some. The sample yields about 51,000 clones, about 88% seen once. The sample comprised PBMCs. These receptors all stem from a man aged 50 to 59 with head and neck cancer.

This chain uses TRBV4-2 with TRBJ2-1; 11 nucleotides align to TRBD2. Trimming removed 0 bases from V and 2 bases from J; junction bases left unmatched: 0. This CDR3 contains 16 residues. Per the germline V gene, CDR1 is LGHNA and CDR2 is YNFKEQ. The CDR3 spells CASSQDSGGAYNEQFF. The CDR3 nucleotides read TGTGCCAGCAGCCAAGATAGCGGGGGGGCCTACAATGAGCAGTTCTTC.

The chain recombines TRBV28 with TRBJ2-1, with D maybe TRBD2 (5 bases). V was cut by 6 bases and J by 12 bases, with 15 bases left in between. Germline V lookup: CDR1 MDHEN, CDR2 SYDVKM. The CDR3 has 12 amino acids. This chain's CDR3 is CASRSLGEGQFF. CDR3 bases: TGTGCCAGCAGGTCCTTGGGTGAGGGGCAGTTCTTC.

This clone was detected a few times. The CDR3 nucleotides read TGTGCCAGCAGTTACCCCGACGGGACAGGCAACTACGAGCAGTACTTC. It yields the protein CASSYPDGTGNYEQYF. The chain is built from TRBV6-2 or TRBV6-3 and TRBJ2-7; 8 nucleotides match TRBD1. The V and J ends lost 2 bases and 3 bases, in that order; junction bases with no gene match: 9. The CDR3 contains 16 residues. Germline CDR1 MNHEY, CDR2 SVGEGT.

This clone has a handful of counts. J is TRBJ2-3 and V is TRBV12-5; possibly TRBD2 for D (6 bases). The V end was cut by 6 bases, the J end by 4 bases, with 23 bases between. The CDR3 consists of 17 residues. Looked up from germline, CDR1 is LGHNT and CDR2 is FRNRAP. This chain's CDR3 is CASGSRGTRTSADTQYF. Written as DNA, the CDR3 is TGTGCTAGTGGGTCACGCGGGACCAGGACCTCGGCAGATACGCAGTATTTT.

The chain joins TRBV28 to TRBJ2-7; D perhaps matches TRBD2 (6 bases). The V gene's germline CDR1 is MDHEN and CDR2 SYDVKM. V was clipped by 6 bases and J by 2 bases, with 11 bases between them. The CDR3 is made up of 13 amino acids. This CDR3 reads CASSIGGAYEQYF. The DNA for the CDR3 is TGTGCCAGCAGCATTGGCGGGGCCTACGAGCAGTACTTC.

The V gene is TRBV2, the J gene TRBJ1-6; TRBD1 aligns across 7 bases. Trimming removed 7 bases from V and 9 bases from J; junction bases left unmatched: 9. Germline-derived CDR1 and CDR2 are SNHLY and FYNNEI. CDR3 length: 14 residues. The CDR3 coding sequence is TGTGCCAGCACCTCGACAGGGAAAGGTTCACCCCTCCACTTT. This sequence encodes CASTSTGKGSPLHF. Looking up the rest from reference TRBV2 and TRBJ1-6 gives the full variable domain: EPEVTQTPSHQVTQMGQEVILRCVPISNHLYFYWYRQILGQKVEFLVSFYNNEISEKSEIFDDQFSVERPDGSNFTLKIRSTKLEDSAMYFCASTSTGKGSPLHFGNGTRLTVT.

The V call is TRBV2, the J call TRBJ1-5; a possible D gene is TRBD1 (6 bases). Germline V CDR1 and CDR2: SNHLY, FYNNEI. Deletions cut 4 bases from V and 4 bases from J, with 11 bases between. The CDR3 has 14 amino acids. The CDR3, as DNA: TGTGCCAGCAGTGTCGAAAGGGGGAATCAGCCCCAGCATTTT. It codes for CASSVERGNQPQHF.

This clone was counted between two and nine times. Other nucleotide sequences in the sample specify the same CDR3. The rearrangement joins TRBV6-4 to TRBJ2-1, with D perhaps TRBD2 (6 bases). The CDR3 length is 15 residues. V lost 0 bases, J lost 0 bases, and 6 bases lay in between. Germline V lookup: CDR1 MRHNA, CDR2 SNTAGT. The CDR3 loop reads CASSDSAGSYNEQFF. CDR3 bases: TGTGCCAGCAGTGACTCAGCGGGCTCCTACAATGAGCAGTTCTTC.

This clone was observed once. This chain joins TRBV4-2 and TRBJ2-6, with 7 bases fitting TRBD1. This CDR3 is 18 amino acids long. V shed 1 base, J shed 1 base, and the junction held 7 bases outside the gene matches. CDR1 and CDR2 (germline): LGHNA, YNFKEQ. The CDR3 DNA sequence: TGTGCCAGCAGCCAAGCCGAGACAGGGACGTCTGGGGCCAACGTCCTGACTTTC. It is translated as CASSQAETGTSGANVLTF.

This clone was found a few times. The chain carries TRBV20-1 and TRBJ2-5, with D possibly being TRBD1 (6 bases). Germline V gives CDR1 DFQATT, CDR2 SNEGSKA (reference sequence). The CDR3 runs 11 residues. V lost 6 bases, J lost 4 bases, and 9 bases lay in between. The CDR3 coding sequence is TGCAGTGCGGGGGCGCCAGAGACCCAGTACTTC. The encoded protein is CSAGAPETQYF.

In DNA form, the CDR3 reads TGTGCCAGGAGGGGGGACAGCACCAAAAACATTCAGTACTTC. Protein sequence: CARRGDSTKNIQYF. The chain combines TRBV21-1 with TRBJ2-4; the table's D gene call, TRBD1, was not cross checked with the DNA. TRBV21-1 is designated a pseudogene. This CDR3 has 14 residues.

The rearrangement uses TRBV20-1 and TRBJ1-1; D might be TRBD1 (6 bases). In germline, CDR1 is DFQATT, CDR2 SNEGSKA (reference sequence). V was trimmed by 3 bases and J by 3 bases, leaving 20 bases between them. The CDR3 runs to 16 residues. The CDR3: CSASRSGAERDTEAFF. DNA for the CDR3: TGCAGTGCTAGTAGGTCAGGGGCAGAGAGGGACACTGAAGCTTTCTTT.

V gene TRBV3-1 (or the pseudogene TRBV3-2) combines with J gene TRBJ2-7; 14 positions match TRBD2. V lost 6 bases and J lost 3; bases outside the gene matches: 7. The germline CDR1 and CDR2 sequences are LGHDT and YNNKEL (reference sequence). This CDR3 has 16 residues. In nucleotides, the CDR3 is TGTGCCAGCAGACCCTCCGGGACTAGCGGGAGCTACGAGCAGTACTTC. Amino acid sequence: CASRPSGTSGSYEQYF.

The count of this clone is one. CDR3 bases: TGCGCCAGTGCCGACAGGATTAGCACAGATACGCAGTATTTT. Amino acids: CASADRISTDTQYF. The gene calls are TRBV10-1 and TRBJ2-3, with D perhaps matching TRBD1 (6 bases). CDR1 is WNHNN, CDR2 SYGVQD, per germline (reference sequence). V was trimmed by 9 bases and J by 0 bases, leaving 13 bases between them. The CDR3 spans 14 residues.

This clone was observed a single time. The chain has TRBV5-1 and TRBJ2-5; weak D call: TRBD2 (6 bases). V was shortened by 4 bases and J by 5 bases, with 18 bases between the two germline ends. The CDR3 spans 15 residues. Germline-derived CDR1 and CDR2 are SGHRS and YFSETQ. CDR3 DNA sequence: TGCGCCAGCAGCAATTCTCCGGGGAGGACCGAGACCCAGTACTTC. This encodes CASSNSPGRTETQYF.

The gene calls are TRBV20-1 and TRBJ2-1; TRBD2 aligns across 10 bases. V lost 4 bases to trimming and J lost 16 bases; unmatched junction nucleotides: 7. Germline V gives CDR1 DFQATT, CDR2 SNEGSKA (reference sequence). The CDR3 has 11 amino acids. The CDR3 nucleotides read TGCAGTGCTACCTCTAGCGGGAGATCATTCTTC. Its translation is CSATSSGRSFF.

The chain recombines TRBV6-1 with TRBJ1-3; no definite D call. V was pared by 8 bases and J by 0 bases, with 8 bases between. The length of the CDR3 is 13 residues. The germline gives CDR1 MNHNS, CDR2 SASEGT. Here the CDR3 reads CASVSYSGNTIYF. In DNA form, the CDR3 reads TGTGCCAGCGTGTCATACTCTGGAAACACCATATATTTT.

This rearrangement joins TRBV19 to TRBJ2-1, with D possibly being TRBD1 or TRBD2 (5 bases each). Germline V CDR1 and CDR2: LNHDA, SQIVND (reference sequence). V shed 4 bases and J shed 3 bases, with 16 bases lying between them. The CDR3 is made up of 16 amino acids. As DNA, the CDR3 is TGTGCCAGTAGTACCTACGCCGGGACGATCTACAATGAGCAGTTCTTC. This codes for CASSTYAGTIYNEQFF.

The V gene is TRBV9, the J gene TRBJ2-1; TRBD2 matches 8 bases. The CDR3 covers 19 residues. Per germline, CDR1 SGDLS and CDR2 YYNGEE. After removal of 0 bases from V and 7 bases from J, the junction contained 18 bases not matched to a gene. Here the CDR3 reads CASSVAPTMGAGATNEQFF. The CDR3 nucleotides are TGTGCCAGCAGCGTAGCCCCCACTATGGGAGCGGGAGCAACGAATGAGCAGTTCTTC.